This T cell receptor beta chain was identified during a study of T cells after yellow fever vaccination. This clonotype was recorded at least ten times. What it binds is not known. The V end was cut by 2 bases, the J end by 1 base, with 11 bases between. This CDR3 region has 15 residues. The germline V gene encodes CDR1 LGHDT and CDR2 YNNKEL (reference sequence). The study's findings and limits: Reappearance after the booster was observed for most primary-vaccination clones (roughly 97% CD4, more than 70% CD8). A small share of clonotypes appeared in both CD4 and CD8 compartments.

In making TCR cDNA, 5'RACE template switching added a universal primer site and UMIs to it. TCRdb analysed the 5' RACE reads with MiXCR anew, one entry per CDR3 protein. The table includes 200,000 to 300,000 distinct CDR3 sequences, approximately 3.6% detected once. The receptor was derived from a man between 18 and 29 years old who received the YFV17D yellow fever vaccine. The chain links TRBV3-1 to TRBJ2-5; the D is unclear. The sequencing here drew on PBMCs, taken 15 days after the yellow fever booster vaccination. CDR3 residues: CASSQYGVIQETQYF. CDR3 DNA sequence: TGTGCCAGCAGCCAATACGGTGTGATCCAAGAGACCCAGTACTTC.